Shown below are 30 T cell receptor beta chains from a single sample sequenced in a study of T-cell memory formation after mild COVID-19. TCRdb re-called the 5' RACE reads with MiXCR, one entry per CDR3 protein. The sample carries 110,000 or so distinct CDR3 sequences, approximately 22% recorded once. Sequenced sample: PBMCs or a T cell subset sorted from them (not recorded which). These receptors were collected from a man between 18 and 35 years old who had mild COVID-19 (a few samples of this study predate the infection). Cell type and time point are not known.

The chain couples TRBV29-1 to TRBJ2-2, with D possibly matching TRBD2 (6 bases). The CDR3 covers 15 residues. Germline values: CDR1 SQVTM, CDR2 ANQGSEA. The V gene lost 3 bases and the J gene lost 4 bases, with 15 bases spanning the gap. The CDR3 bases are TGCAGCGTTGAGGTCGTGGGGGGACGCACCGGGGAGCTGTTTTTT. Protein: CSVEVVGGRTGELFF.

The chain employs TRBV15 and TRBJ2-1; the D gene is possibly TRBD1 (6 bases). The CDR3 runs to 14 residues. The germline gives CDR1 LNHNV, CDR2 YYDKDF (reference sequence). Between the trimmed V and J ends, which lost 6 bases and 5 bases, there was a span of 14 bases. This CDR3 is CATSQGTSDNEQFF. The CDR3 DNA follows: TGTGCCACCAGTCAGGGGACGTCGGACAATGAGCAGTTCTTC.

CDR3 loop: CASTGTGAFTYNEQFF. DNA of the CDR3: TGTGCCAGTACCGGGACAGGGGCCTTTACCTACAATGAGCAGTTCTTC. The chain couples TRBV27 to TRBJ2-1, with 10 nucleotides matching TRBD1. The CDR3 is 16 amino acids. The trim removed 9 bases at V and 2 bases at J, leaving 10 bases unmatched. CDR1 is MNHEY and CDR2 is SMNVEV in the germline V gene (reference sequence).

The DNA for the CDR3 is TGTGCCAGTAGTATAGCAAGACAGGCCGGCTACACCTTC. Protein: CASSIARQAGYTF. The rearrangement links TRBV19 to TRBJ1-2; possibly TRBD1 for D (6 bases). The CDR3 contains 13 residues. The V end lost 1 base, the J end lost 8 bases, and 11 bases lay between the germline ends. The germline V gene encodes CDR1 LNHDA and CDR2 SQIVND (reference sequence).

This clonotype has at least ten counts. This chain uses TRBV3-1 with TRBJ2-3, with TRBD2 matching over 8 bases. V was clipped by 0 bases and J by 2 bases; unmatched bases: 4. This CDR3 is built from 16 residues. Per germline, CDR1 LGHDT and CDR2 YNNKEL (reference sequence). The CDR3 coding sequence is TGTGCCAGCAGCCAAGAGGGCGGGGGGCACACAGATACGCAGTATTTT. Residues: CASSQEGGGHTDTQYF.

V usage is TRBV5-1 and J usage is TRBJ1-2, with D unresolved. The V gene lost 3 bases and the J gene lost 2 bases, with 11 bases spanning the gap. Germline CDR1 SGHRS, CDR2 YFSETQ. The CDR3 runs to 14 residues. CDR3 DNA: TGCGCCAGCAGCTCCGGGGAGTCCAACTATGGCTACACCTTC. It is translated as CASSSGESNYGYTF.

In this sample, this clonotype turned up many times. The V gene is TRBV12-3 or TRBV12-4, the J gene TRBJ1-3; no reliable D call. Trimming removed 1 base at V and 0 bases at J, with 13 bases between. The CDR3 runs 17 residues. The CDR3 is CASSLGGHLFSGNTIYF. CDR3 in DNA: TGTGCCAGCAGTTTAGGGGGTCACCTGTTCTCTGGAAACACCATATATTTT.

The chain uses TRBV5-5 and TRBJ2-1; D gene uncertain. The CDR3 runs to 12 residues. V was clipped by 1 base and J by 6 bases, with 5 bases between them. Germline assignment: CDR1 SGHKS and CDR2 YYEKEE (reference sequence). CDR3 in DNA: TGTGCCAGCAGCTTGTTTACCAATGAGCAGTTCTTC. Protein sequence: CASSLFTNEQFF.

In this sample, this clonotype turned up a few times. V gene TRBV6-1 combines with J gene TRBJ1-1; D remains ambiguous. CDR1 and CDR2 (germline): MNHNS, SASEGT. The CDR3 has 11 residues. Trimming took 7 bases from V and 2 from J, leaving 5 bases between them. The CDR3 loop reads CASTQNTEAFF. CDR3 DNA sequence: TGTGCCAGCACTCAAAACACTGAAGCTTTCTTT.

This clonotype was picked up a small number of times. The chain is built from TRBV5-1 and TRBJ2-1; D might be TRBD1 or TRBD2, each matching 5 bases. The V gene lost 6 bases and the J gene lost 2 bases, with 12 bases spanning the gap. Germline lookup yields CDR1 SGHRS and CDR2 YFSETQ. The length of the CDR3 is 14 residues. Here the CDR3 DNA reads TGCGCCAGCACCCCAGAGGGGACCTACAATGAGCAGTTCTTC. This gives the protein CASTPEGTYNEQFF.

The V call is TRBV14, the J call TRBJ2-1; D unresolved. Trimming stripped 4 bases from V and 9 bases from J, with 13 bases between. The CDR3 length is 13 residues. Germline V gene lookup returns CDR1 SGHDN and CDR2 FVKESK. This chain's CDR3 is CASSLSLAREQFF. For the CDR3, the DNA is TGTGCCAGCAGCCTATCCTTGGCTCGTGAGCAGTTCTTC.

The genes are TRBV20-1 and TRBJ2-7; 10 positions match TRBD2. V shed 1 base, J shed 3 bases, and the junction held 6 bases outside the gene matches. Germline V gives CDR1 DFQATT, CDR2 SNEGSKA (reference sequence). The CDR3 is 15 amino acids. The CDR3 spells CSARGSSGGIYEQYV. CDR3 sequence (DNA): TGCAGTGCTAGAGGTTCTAGCGGGGGAATCTACGAGCAGTACGTC.

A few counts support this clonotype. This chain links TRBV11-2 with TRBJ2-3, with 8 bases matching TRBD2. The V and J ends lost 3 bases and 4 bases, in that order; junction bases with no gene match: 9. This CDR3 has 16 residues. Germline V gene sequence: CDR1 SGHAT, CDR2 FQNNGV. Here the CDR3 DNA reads TGTGCCAGCAGCTTCCGGACTAGCCCCATTGCAGATACGCAGTATTTT. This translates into CASSFRTSPIADTQYF.

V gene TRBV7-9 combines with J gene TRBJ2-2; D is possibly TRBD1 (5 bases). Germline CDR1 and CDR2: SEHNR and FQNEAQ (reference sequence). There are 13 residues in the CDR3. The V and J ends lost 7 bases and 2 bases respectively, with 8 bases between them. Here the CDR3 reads CASTQGNTGELFF. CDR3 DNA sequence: TGTGCCAGCACCCAGGGTAACACCGGGGAGCTGTTTTTT.

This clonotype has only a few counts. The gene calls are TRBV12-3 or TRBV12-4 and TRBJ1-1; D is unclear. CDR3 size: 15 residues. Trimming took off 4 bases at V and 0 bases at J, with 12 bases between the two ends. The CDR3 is CASSYQVSMNTEAFF. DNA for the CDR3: TGTGCCAGCAGTTATCAGGTCTCTATGAACACTGAAGCTTTCTTT.

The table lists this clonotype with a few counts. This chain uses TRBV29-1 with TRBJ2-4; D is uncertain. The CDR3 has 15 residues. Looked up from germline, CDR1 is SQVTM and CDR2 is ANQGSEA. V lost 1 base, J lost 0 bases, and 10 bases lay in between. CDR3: CSVEGRDGAKNIQYF. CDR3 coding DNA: TGCAGCGTTGAAGGCAGAGATGGAGCCAAAAACATTCAGTACTTC.

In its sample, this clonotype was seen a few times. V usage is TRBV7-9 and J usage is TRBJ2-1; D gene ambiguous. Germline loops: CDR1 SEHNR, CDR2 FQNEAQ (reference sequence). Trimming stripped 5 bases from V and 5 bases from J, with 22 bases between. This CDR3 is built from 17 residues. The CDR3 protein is CASSPTQAEKLNNEQFF. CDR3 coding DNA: TGTGCCAGCAGCCCCACCCAGGCGGAGAAACTAAACAATGAGCAGTTCTTC.

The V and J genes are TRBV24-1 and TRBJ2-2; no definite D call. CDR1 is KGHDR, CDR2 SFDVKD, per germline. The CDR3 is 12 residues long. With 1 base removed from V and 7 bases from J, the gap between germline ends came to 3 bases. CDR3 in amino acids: CATSDFSGELFF. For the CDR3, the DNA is TGTGCCACCAGTGATTTCAGCGGGGAGCTGTTTTTT.

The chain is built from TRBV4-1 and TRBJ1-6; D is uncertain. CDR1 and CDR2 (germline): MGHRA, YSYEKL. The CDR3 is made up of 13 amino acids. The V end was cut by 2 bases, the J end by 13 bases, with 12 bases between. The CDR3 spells CASSQPSHGPLHF. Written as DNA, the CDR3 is TGCGCCAGCAGCCAACCCTCCCACGGGCCCCTCCACTTT.

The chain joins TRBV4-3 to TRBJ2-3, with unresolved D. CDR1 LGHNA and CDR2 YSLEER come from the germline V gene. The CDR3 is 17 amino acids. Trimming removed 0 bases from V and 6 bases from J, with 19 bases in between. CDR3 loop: CASSQDPGTLAPDTQYF. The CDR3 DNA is TGCGCCAGCAGCCAAGATCCAGGCACGCTGGCCCCTGATACGCAGTATTTT.

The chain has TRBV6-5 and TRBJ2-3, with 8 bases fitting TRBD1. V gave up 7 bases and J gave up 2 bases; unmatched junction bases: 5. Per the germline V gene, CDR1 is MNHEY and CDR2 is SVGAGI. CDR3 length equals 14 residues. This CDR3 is CASTMDRATDTQYF. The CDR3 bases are TGTGCCAGCACCATGGACAGGGCCACAGATACGCAGTATTTT.

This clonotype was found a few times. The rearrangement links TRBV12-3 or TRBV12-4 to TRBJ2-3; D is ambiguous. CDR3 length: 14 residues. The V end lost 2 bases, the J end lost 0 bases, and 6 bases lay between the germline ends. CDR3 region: CASSLFGSTDTQYF. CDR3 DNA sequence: TGTGCCAGCAGTTTATTCGGGAGCACAGATACGCAGTATTTT.

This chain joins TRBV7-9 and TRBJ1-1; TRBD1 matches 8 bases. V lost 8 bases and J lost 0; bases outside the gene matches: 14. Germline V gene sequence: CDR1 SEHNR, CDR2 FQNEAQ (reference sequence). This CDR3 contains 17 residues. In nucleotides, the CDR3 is TGTGCCAGCGAAAAGTGGACAGGGAGCATAATGAACACTGAAGCTTTCTTT. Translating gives CASEKWTGSIMNTEAFF.

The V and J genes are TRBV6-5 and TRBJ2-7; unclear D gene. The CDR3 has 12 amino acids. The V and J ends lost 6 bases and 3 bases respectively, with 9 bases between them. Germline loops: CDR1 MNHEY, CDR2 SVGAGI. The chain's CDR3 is CASRDLSYEQYF. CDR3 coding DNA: TGTGCCAGCAGGGACCTCAGCTACGAGCAGTACTTC.

Written as DNA, the CDR3 is TGTGCCTGGAGTGTAAGATGGGAGCAGTTCTTC. It yields the protein CAWSVRWEQFF. The chain employs TRBV30 and TRBJ2-1; no clear D gene. Germline CDR1 is GTSNPN and CDR2 is SVGIG (reference sequence). The CDR3 totals 11 residues. V lost 0 bases and J 10 bases, leaving 7 bases between the germline ends.

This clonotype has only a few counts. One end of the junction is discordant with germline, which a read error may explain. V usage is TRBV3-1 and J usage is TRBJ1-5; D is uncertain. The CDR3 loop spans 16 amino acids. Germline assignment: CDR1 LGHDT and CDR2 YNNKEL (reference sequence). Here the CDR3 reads CASSEEGSGGNQPQHF. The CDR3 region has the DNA TGTGCCAGCAGCGAAGAAGGCTCCGGGGGCAATCAGCCCCAGCATTTT.

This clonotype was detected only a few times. In nucleotides, the CDR3 is TGTGCCAGCAGCTTAGCTTCCGGGACTAGCGGGGGGGCCTACTACAATGAGCAGTTCTTC. This translates into CASSLASGTSGGAYYNEQFF. The V call is TRBV7-6, the J call TRBJ2-1; 16 nucleotides agree with TRBD2. The CDR3 totals 20 residues. Trimming cost V 0 bases and J 3 bases; bases outside gene matches: 8. CDR1 is SGHVS, CDR2 FNYEAQ, per germline. The full variable domain, rest sourced from reference TRBV7-6 and TRBJ2-1, is GAGVSQSPRYKVTKRGQDVALRCDPISGHVSLYWYRQALGQGPEFLTYFNYEAQQDKSGLPNDRFSAERPEGSISTLTIQRTEQRDSAMYRCASSLASGTSGGAYYNEQFFGPGTRLTVL.

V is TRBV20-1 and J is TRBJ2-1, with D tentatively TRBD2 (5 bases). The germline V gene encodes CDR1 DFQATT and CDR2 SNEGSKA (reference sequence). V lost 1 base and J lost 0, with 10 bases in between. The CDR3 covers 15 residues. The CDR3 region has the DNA TGCAGTGCTAGAGGGACGGGGAGCTCCTACAATGAGCAGTTCTTC. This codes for CSARGTGSSYNEQFF.

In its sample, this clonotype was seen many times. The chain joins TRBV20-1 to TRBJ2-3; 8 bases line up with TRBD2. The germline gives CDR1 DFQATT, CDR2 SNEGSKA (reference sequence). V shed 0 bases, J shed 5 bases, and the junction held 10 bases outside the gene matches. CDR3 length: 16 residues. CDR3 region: CSARDQNSGVVDTQYF. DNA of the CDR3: TGCAGTGCTAGAGATCAAAATAGCGGGGTGGTAGATACGCAGTATTTT.

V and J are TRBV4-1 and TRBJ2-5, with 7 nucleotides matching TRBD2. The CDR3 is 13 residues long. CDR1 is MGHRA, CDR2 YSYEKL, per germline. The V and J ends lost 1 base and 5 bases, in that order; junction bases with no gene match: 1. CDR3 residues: CASSQVGGETQYF. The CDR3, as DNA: TGCGCCAGCAGCCAAGTCGGGGGGGAGACCCAGTACTTC.